This T cell receptor (beta chain) comes out of a study of response to subunit inactivated influenza vaccine. A single record per CDR3 protein comes from TCRdb applying MiXCR to the RT-PCR reads. The sample lists under 550,000 distinct CDR3 sequences; under 8.5% were seen once. The source is a man aged 50 to 75 who received an inactivated influenza vaccine. The input for sequencing was PBMCs from blood, taken less than 30 months after vaccination.

The CDR3 region is CASSRTGGWGTEAFF. The CDR3 DNA reads TGTGCCAGCAGTCGGACAGGGGGTTGGGGCACTGAAGCTTTCTTT. The chain uses TRBV14 and TRBJ1-1; 10 bases match TRBD1. CDR3 length: 15 amino acids. V dropped 6 bases and J dropped 4; count of bases not matched to a gene: 8. CDR1 is SGHDN, CDR2 FVKESK, per germline.